This section outlines one T cell receptor (beta chain) sequence together with its context. The antigen is undetermined. The record originates from a study of T cells after yellow fever vaccination. In germline, CDR1 is LGHNA, CDR2 YNFKEQ. V shed 0 bases and J shed 7 bases, with 13 bases lying between them. The CDR3 is 15 residues long. By 5'RACE template switching, TCR cDNA was produced, with a universal primer site and UMIs added in the process. A single record per CDR3 protein comes from TCRdb applying MiXCR to the 5' RACE reads. Among 450,000 to 550,000 distinct CDR3 sequences listed, about a fifth were seen once. Study results and caveats: A minor fraction of clonotypes spanned both CD4 and CD8 compartments. It was the secondary response that reached its peak faster, day 5 versus 15, but it was weaker. Contaminating bulk clonotypes could be abundant in FACS-sorted repertoires.

The V and J genes are TRBV4-2 and TRBJ2-1; maybe TRBD1 (8 bases). The material sequenced was PBMCs, taken roughly 20 days after the first yellow fever vaccination. The receptor was isolated from a man between 18 and 35 years old who received the YFV17D yellow fever vaccine. The DNA of the CDR3 is TGTGCCAGCAGCCAAGAAGGACAGGGACTAAATGAGCAGTTCTTC. Protein product: CASSQEGQGLNEQFF.